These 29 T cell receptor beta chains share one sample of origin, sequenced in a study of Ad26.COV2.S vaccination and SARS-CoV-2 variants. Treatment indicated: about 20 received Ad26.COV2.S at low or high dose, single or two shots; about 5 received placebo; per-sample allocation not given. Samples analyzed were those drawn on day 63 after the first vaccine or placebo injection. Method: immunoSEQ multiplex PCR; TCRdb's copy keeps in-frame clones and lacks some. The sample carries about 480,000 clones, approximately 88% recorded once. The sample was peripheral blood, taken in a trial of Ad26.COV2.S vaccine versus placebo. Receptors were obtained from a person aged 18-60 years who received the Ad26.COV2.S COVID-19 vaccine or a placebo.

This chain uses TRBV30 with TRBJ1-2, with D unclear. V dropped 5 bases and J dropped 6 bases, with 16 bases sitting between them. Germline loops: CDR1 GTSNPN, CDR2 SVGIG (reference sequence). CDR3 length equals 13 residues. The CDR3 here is CAWGEVNGNGYTF. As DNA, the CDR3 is TGTGCCTGGGGCGAAGTCAACGGGAATGGCTACACCTTC.

CDR3 sequence (DNA): TGTGCCAGCAGTCCCCCGGGGGAAGGGGCCCTCCACTTT. This translates into CASSPPGEGALHF. V usage is TRBV28 and J usage is TRBJ1-6, with D perhaps TRBD1 (5 bases). The CDR3 length is 13 residues. Trimming took 5 bases from V and 14 from J, leaving 16 bases between them. From germline, CDR1 is MDHEN and CDR2 SYDVKM.

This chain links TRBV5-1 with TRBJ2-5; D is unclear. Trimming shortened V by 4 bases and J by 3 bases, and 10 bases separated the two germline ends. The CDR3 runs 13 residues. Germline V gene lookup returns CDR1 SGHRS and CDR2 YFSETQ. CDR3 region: CASSPVVEETQYF. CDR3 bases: TGCGCCAGCAGCCCAGTCGTGGAAGAGACCCAGTACTTC.

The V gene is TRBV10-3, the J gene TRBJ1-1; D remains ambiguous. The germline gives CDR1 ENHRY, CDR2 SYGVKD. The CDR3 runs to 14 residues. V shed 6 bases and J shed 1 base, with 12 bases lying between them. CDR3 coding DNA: TGTGCCATCAGCCGCGGGCCAGCGAACACTGAAGCTTTCTTT. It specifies CAISRGPANTEAFF.

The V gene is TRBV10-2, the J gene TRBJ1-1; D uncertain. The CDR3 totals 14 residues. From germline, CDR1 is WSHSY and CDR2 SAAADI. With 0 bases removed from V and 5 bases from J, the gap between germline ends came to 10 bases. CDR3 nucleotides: TGCGCCAGCAGTGAGTCGACGCGATCGACTGAAGCTTTCTTT. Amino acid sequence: CASSESTRSTEAFF.

CDR3 protein: CASTGSREQFF. In DNA, the CDR3 is TGTGCCAGCACCGGATCCCGGGAGCAGTTCTTC. This chain links TRBV2 with TRBJ2-1; D is undetermined. The germline V gene encodes CDR1 SNHLY and CDR2 FYNNEI. The CDR3 sequence is 11 residues long. Trimming pared 7 bases from V and 10 bases from J, leaving 11 bases between. Based on the CDR3 plus reference TRBV2 and TRBJ2-1, the full variable domain is EPEVTQTPSHQVTQMGQEVILRCVPISNHLYFYWYRQILGQKVEFLVSFYNNEISEKSEIFDDQFSVERPDGSNFTLKIRSTKLEDSAMYFCASTGSREQFFGPGTRLTVL.

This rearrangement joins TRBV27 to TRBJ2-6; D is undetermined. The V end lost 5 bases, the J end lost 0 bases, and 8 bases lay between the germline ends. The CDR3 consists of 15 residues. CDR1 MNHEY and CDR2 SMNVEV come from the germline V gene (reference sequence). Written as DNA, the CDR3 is TGTGCCAGCAGTAAAGGTTTCTCTGGGGCCAACGTCCTGACTTTC. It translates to CASSKGFSGANVLTF.

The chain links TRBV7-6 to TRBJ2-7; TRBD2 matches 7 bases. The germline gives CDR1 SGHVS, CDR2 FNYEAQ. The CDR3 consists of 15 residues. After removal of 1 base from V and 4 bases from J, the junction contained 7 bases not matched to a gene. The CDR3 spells CASSLEPAGSYEQYF. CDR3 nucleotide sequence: TGTGCCAGCAGCTTAGAGCCAGCGGGGTCATACGAGCAGTACTTC.

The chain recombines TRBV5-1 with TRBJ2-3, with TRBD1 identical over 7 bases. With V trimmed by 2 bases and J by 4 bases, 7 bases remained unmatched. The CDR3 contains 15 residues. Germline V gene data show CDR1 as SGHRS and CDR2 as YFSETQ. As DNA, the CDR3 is TGCGCCAGCAGCTTTGACAGGGCGCCCCCAGATACGCAGTATTTT. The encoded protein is CASSFDRAPPDTQYF.

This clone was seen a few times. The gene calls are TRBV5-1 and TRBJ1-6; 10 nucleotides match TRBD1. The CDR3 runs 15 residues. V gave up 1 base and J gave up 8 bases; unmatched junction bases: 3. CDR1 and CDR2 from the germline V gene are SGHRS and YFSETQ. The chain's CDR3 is CASSLNGQGDSPLHF. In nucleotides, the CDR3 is TGCGCCAGCAGCTTGAATGGACAGGGGGATTCACCCCTCCACTTT.

CDR3 sequence (DNA): TGCAGCGTTGAAAGGGTGAGGGGATTAACCTACGAGCAGTACTTC. The encoded protein is CSVERVRGLTYEQYF. The genes are TRBV29-1 and TRBJ2-7, with D perhaps assigned TRBD1 or TRBD2 (5 bases each). Trimming removed 2 bases from V and 2 bases from J, with 16 bases in between. Germline values: CDR1 SQVTM, CDR2 ANQGSEA. The CDR3 is made up of 15 amino acids.

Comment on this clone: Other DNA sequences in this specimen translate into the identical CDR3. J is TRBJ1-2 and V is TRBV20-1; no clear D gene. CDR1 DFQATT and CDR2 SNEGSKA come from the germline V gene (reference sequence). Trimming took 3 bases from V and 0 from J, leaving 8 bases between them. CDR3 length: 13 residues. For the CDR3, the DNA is TGCAGTGCTAGTAATTCAGCTAACTATGGCTACACCTTC. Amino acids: CSASNSANYGYTF.

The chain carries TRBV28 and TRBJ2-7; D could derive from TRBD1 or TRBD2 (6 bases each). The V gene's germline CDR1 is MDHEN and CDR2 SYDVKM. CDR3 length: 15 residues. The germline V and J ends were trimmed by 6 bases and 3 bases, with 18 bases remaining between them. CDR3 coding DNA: TGTGCCAGCAGACCCTTAGGGGGAGGTGACTACGAGCAGTACTTC. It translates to CASRPLGGGDYEQYF.

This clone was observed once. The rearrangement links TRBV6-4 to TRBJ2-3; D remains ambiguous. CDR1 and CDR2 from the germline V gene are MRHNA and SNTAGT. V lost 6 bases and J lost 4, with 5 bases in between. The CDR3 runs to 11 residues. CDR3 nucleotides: TGTGCCAGCAGATGGGCAGATACGCAGTATTTT. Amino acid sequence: CASRWADTQYF.

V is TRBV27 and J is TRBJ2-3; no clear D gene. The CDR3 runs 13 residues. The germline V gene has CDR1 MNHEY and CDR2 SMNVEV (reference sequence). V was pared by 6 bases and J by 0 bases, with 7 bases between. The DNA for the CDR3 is TGTGCCAGCAGATGGGTGAGCACAGATACGCAGTATTTT. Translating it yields CASRWVSTDTQYF.

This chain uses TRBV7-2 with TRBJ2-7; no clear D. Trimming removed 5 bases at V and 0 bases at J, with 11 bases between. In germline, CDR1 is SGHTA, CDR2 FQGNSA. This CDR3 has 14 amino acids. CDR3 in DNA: TGTGCCAGCAGCCGCAACGCGAACTCCTACGAGCAGTACTTC. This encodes CASSRNANSYEQYF.

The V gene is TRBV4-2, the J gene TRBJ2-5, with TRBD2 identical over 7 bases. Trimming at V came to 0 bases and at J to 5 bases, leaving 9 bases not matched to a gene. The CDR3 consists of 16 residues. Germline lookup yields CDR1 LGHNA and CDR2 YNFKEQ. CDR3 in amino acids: CASSQEPGRAGETQYF. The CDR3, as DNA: TGTGCCAGCAGCCAAGAACCTGGGAGGGCCGGGGAGACCCAGTACTTC.

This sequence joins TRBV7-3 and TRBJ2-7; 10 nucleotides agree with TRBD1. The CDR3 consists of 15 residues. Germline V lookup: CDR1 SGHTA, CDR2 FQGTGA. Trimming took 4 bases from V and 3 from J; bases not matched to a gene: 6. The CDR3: CASSWTGTGDYEQYF. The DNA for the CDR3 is TGTGCCAGCAGCTGGACCGGGACAGGGGACTACGAGCAGTACTTC.

CDR3 amino acids: CASGKRGGGYGYTF. For the CDR3, the DNA is TGTGCCAGCGGAAAAAGGGGGGGCGGGTATGGCTACACCTTC. The chain recombines TRBV28 with TRBJ1-2, with D tentatively TRBD1 (6 bases). Germline V CDR1 and CDR2: MDHEN, SYDVKM. The CDR3 contains 14 residues. Trimming left V 8 bases short and J 5 bases short, with 18 bases between.

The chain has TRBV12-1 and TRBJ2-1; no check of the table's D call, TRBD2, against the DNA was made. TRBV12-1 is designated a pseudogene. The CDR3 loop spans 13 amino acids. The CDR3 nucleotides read TGTGCCAGCAAGTTGACGGGGTCAAATGAGCAGTTCTTC. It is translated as CASKLTGSNEQFF.

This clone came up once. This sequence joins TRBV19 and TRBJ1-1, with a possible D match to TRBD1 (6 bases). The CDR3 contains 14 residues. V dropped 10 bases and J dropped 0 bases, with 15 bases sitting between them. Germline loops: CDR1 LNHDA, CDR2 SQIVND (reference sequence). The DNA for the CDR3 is TGTGCCACATGCGGGGACACCCTGAACACTGAAGCTTTCTTT. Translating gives CATCGDTLNTEAFF. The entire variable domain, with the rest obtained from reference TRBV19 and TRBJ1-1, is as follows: DGGITQSPKYLFRKEGQNVTLSCEQNLNHDAMYWYRQDPGQGLRLIYYSQIVNDFQKGDIAEGYSVSREKKESFPLTVTSAQKNPTAFYLCATCGDTLNTEAFFGQGTRLTVV.

The CDR3 is CASSAGLAGKYEQYF. CDR3 DNA: TGTGCCAGCAGCGCCGGACTAGCGGGAAAATACGAGCAGTACTTC. The gene calls are TRBV9 and TRBJ2-7; the match to TRBD2 covers 12 bases. V lost 3 bases, J lost 4 bases, and 5 bases stayed unmatched. Germline CDR1 is SGDLS and CDR2 is YYNGEE. The CDR3 spans 15 residues.

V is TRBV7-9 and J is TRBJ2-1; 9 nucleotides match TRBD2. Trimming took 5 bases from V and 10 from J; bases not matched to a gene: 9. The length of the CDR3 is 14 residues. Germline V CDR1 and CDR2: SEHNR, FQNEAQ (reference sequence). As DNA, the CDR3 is TGTGCCAGCAGCCCAGGGACTAGCCTACGCGAGCAGTTCTTC. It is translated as CASSPGTSLREQFF.

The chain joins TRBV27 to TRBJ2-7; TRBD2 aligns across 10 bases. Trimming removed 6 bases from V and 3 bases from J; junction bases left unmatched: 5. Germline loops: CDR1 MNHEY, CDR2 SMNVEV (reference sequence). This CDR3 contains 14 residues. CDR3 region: CASSPGLADYEQYF. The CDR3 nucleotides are TGTGCCAGCAGCCCCGGACTAGCGGACTACGAGCAGTACTTC.

The CDR3 spells CASSPSRNEQFF. CDR3 sequence (DNA): TGTGCCAGCTCACCATCCAGGAATGAGCAGTTCTTC. This sequence joins TRBV18 and TRBJ2-1; no firm D call. The germline gives CDR1 KGHSH, CDR2 LQKENI. The CDR3 extends over 12 amino acids. Trimming stripped 2 bases from V and 7 bases from J, with 6 bases between.

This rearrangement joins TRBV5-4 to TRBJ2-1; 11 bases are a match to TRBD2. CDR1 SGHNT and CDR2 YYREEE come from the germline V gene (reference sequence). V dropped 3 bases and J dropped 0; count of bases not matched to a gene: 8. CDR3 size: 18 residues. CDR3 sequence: CASSSRTSGLFSYNEQFF. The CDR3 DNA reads TGTGCCAGCAGCTCGCGGACTAGCGGGCTTTTCTCCTACAATGAGCAGTTCTTC. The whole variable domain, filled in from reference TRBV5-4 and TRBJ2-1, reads ETGVTQSPTHLIKTRGQQVTLRCSSQSGHNTVSWYQQALGQGPQFIFQYYREEENGRGNFPPRFSGLQFPNYSSELNVNALELDDSALYLCASSSRTSGLFSYNEQFFGPGTRLTVL.

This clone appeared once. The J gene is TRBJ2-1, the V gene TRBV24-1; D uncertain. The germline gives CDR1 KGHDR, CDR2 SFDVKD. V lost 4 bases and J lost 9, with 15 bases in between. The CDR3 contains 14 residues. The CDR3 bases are TGTGCCACCAGTGAGTTCGGCAGCGCAGCTGAGCAGTTCTTC. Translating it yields CATSEFGSAAEQFF.

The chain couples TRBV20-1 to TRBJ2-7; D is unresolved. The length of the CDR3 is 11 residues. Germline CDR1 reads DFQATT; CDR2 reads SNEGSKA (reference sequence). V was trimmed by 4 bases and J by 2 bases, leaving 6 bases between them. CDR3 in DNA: TGCAGTGCTACCATAGCCTACGAGCAGTACTTC. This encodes CSATIAYEQYF.

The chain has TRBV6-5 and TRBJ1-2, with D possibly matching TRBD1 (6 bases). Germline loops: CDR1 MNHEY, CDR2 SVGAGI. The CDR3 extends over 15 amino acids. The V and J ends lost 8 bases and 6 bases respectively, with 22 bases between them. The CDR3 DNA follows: TGTGCCAGCCGGTCAACAGGGTTAACGGGAGATGGCTACACCTTC. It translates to CASRSTGLTGDGYTF.